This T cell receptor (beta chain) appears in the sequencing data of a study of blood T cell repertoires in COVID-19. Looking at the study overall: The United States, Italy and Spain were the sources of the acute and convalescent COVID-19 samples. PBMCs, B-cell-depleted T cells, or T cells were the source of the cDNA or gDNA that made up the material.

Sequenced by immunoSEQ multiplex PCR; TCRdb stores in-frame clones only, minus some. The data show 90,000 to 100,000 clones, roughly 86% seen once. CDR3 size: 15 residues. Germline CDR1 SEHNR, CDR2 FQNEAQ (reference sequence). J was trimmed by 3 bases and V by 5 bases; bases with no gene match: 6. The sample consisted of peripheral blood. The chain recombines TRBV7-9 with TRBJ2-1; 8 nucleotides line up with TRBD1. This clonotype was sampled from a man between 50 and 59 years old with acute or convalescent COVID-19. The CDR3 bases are TGTGCCAGCAGCCCGCCGGGACAGGTCTACAATGAGCAGTTCTTC. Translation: CASSPPGQVYNEQFF.